This note documents a single TCR beta chain sequence. This clonotype turned up a few times. Its binding antigen is unknown. No base quality information exists; no much larger clone differs at one position. The entry originates in a study of T cell repertoires in cytomegalovirus infection (dated by TCRdb to about 2019). Regarding the research as a whole: Recently identified HLA-C-restricted CMV epitopes, whose presentation resists viral immunomodulation, were targeted by peptide stimulations together with well-studied HLA-B-restricted epitopes. Donor HLA type was relevant to the analysis, as public TCR beta signatures indicated carriage of CMV infection together with the matching HLA type.

Reading the germline V gene (reference sequence) gives CDR1 SEHNR and CDR2 FQNEAQ. Measured from the cysteine to the phenylalanine, the CDR3 is 17 residues long. Of all the DNA, just the CDR3 is kept, 51 bases in frame from base 1. V drops 7 bases and J drops 0 bases, leaving 16 bases in between. Here is what the overall study found, with its caveats: In both this cohort and an independent cohort of more than 350 donors, the cumulative frequency of public TCR beta family members distinguished carriers of CMV infection plus the relevant HLA type. The ex vivo response was dominated by HLA-C-restricted CMV-specific TCR beta clonotypes, and the single most frequent clonotype in two of eight donors was supplied by these HLA-C-restricted clonotypes.

Sequencer: Illumina HiSeq 1500. Clones were called with MiXCR by TCRdb after fastp trimmed the public reads at Q25, and only in-frame beta chains were retained. CDR3 protein sequences are deduplicated, and each keeps its most common genes and DNA. A total of 570,000 or so distinct CDR3 sequences appear in this sample, 35% to 50% of them only once. 48% of the sample is held by the ten biggest clonotypes. The treatment or condition label for this specimen denotes: in vitro stimulation with specific CMV peptide epitopes to enrich CMV-specific T cells. The clonotype was recovered from a human donor in good health (CMV status not recorded). Some clones in this sample may be carry-over from other donors' samples. Sequences were derived from cultured PBMCs, sampled from culture after CMV antigen stimulation. The chain uses TRBV7-9 and TRBJ2-6; TRBD1 is possibly the D segment (5 matching bases). The CDR3 protein is CASTQGMTDSGANVLTF. Here is the DNA: TGTGCCAGCACCCAGGGAATGACTGACTCTGGGGCCAACGTCCTGACTTTC.